A single sample is the source of the 9 T cell receptor beta chains below, sequenced in a study of T cells after yellow fever vaccination. TCRdb reprocessed the 5' RACE reads with MiXCR, giving one entry per CDR3 protein. The repertoire consists of 450,000 to 550,000 distinct CDR3 sequences, with 20% to 25% occurring once and the leading ten covering roughly a sixth. The sample was PBMCs, taken more than 20 days after the first yellow fever vaccination. The receptors shown here come from a man aged 18-30 years who received the YFV17D yellow fever vaccine.

V usage is TRBV5-1 and J usage is TRBJ2-7; D unclear. This CDR3 spans 14 amino acids. Germline CDR1 is SGHRS and CDR2 is YFSETQ. Trimming shortened V by 3 bases and J by 5 bases, and 15 bases separated the two germline ends. The CDR3: CASSYGGVSHEQYF. In DNA, the CDR3 is TGCGCCAGCAGCTACGGTGGGGTATCCCACGAGCAGTACTTC. The full variable domain, completed using reference TRBV5-1 and TRBJ2-7, is KAGVTQTPRYLIKTRGQQVTLSCSPISGHRSVSWYQQTPGQGLQFLFEYFSETQRNKGNFPGRFSGRQFSNSRSEMNVSTLELGDSALYLCASSYGGVSHEQYFGPGTRLTVT.

The chain combines TRBV5-6 with TRBJ2-5, with 11 positions matching TRBD2. V was pared by 4 bases and J by 10 bases, with 15 bases of the junction left unmatched. The germline gives CDR1 SGHDT, CDR2 YYEEEE. The CDR3 consists of 16 residues. The CDR3 sequence is CASSPNPRTSGWGQYF. CDR3 sequence (DNA): TGTGCCAGCAGCCCCAACCCACGGACTAGCGGGTGGGGCCAGTACTTC. Variable domain in full (rest from reference TRBV5-6 and TRBJ2-5): DAGVTQSPTHLIKTRGQQVTLRCSPKSGHDTVSWYQQALGQGPQFIFQYYEEEERQRGNFPDRFSGHQFPNYSSELNVNALLLGDSALYLCASSPNPRTSGWGQYFGPGTRLLVL.

The genes are TRBV7-2 and TRBJ2-5, with a tentative D call TRBD2 (6 bases). Trimming cost V 2 bases and J 1 base, with 14 bases left between them. The CDR3 length is 16 residues. The germline gives CDR1 SGHTA, CDR2 FQGNSA. The CDR3 protein is CASSLKVRGTQETQYF. The CDR3 DNA sequence: TGTGCCAGCAGCTTAAAAGTCCGCGGGACCCAAGAGACCCAGTACTTC.

This clonotype was recorded a few times. The J gene is TRBJ1-1, the V gene TRBV12-3 or TRBV12-4; 9 bases match TRBD1. The CDR3 runs to 18 residues. V dropped 6 bases and J dropped 11; count of bases not matched to a gene: 25. CDR3 nucleotides: TGTGCCAGCAGCCCCACCCCCGGGACAGGGCTGGTGGGGCCCGAGGCTTTCTTT. As protein: CASSPTPGTGLVGPEAFF.

CDR3 sequence reads: CATSGAGKAQETQYF. The CDR3 nucleotides read TGTGCCACCAGTGGGGCAGGGAAGGCCCAAGAGACCCAGTACTTC. The chain uses TRBV24-1 and TRBJ2-5; D perhaps matches TRBD1 (5 bases). CDR1 and CDR2 (germline): KGHDR, SFDVKD. The CDR3 contains 15 residues. The V and J ends lost 5 bases and 1 base respectively, with 13 bases between them.

This sequence joins TRBV7-9 and TRBJ2-3; D remains ambiguous. V was pared by 5 bases and J by 3 bases, with 15 bases between. The CDR3 loop spans 15 amino acids. Per the germline V gene, CDR1 is SEHNR and CDR2 is FQNEAQ (reference sequence). Written as DNA, the CDR3 is TGTGCCAGCAGCGGTTCTCAAAGGGCTACAGATACGCAGTATTTT. It codes for CASSGSQRATDTQYF.

This clonotype was recorded many times. J is TRBJ1-1 and V is TRBV15; tentative D call: TRBD1 (6 bases). The CDR3 spans 14 residues. V dropped 0 bases and J dropped 6 bases, with 11 bases sitting between them. CDR1 is LNHNV and CDR2 is YYDKDF in the germline V gene (reference sequence). The DNA of the CDR3 is TGTGCCACCAGCAGAGATGTACAGGGCCCTGAAGCTTTCTTT. Translated: CATSRDVQGPEAFF.

This clonotype was recorded a few times. V usage is TRBV5-1 and J usage is TRBJ2-2; no clear D gene. V was clipped by 4 bases and J by 6 bases, with 7 bases between them. This CDR3 is 12 amino acids long. Germline V CDR1 and CDR2: SGHRS, YFSETQ. The CDR3 is CASSVSAGELFF. Written as DNA, the CDR3 is TGCGCCAGCAGCGTGTCCGCCGGGGAGCTGTTTTTT.

The V gene is TRBV2, the J gene TRBJ2-7; 8 nucleotides line up with TRBD2. The CDR3 has 15 residues. Germline lookup yields CDR1 SNHLY and CDR2 FYNNEI. V trimming: 4 bases; J trimming: 0 bases; junction bases outside the gene matches: 5. CDR3 nucleotide sequence: TGTGCCAGCAGTGGGCGGGGGGCACTCTCCTACGAGCAGTACTTC. The encoded protein is CASSGRGALSYEQYF.